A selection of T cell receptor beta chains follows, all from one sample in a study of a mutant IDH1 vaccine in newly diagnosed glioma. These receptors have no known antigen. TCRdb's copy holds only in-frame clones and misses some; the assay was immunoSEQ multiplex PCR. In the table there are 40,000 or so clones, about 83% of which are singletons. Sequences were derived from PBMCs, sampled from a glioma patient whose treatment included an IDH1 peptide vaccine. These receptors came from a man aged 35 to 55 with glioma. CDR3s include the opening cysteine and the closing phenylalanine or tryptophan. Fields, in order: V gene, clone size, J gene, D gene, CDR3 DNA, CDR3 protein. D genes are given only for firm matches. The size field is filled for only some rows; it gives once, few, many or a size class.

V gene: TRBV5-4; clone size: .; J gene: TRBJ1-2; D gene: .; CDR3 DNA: TGTGCCAGCAGCTTAAGGGTAGGGTATGGCTACACCTTC; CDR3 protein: CASSLRVGYGYTF
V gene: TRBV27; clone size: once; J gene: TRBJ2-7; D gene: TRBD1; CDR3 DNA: TGTGCCAGCAGTTTGTCAGGGGGCGCCTCCTACGAGCAGTACTTC; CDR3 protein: CASSLSGGASYEQYF
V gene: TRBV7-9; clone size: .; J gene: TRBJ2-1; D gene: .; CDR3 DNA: TGTGCCAGCAGCTTAGTGGCTAGATACAATGAGCAGTTCTTC; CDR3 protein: CASSLVARYNEQFF
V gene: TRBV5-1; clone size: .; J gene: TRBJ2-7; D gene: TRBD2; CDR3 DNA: TGCGCCAGCAGCGTCCCGGGACTAGCGGGAGGGAGTGAGCAGTACTTC; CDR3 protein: CASSVPGLAGGSEQYF
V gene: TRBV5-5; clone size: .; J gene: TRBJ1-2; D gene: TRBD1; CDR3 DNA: TGTGCCAGCAGCGGGGTACAGGGGGACTTACCAGGCTACACCTTC; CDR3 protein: CASSGVQGDLPGYTF
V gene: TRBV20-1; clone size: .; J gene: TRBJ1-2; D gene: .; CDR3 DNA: TGCAGTGCTAGCACGGAGTATGGCTACACCTTC; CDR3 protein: CSASTEYGYTF
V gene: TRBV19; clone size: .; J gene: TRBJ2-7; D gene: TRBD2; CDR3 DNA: TGTGCCAGTAGTAGGATAGCGGGAGTTTTGTACGAGCAGTACTTC; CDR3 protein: CASSRIAGVLYEQYF
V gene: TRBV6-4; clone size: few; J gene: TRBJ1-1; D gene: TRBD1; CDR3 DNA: TGTGCCAGATCTACAGGGGTCACTGAAGCTTTCTTT; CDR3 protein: CARSTGVTEAFF
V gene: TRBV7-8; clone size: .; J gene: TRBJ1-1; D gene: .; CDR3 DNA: TGTGCCAGCAGCGTAGACAGGACTGAAGCTTTCTTT; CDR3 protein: CASSVDRTEAFF
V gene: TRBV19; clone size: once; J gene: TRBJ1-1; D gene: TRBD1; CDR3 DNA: TGTGCCAGTAGTATCCCGACAGGGGCTGAAGCTTTCTTT; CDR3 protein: CASSIPTGAEAFF
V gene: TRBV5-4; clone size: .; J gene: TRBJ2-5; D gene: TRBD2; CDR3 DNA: TGTGCCAGCAGCCCCGGAACTAGCGGACAAGAGACCCAGTACTTC; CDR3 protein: CASSPGTSGQETQYF
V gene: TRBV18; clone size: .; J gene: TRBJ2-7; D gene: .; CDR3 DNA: TGTGCCAGCTCACCGGACAGCTTAGGCGAGCAGTACTTC; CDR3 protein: CASSPDSLGEQYF
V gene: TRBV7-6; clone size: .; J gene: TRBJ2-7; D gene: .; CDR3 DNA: TGTGCCAGCAGCTTAGAGGTTGCCGCGATCGAGCAGTACTTC; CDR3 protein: CASSLEVAAIEQYF
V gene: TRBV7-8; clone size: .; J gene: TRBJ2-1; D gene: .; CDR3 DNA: TGTGCCAGCAGCTTCCTAGGGGTCTCCTACAATGAGCAGTTCTTC; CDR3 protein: CASSFLGVSYNEQFF
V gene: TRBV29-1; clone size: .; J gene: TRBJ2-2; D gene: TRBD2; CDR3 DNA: TGCAGCGTTGGAAGTAGCGGGATAACCGGGGAGCTGTTTTTT; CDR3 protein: CSVGSSGITGELFF
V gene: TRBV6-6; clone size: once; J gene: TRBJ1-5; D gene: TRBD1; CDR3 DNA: TGTGCCAGCAGTACGGGACAGGGGTTCGGCAATCAGCCCCAGCATTTT; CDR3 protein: CASSTGQGFGNQPQHF
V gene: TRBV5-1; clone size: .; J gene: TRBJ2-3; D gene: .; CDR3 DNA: TGCGCCAGCAGCCCCTCGCTCACAGATACGCAGTATTTT; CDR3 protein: CASSPSLTDTQYF
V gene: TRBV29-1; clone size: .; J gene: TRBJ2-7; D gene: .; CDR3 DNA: TGCAGCGTTGGTGGCGTTCTAGGGGCATCGAACGAGCAGTACTTC; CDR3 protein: CSVGGVLGASNEQYF
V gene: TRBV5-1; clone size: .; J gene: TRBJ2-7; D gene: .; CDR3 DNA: TGCGCCAGCAGCTTGGTAGCGGCCACCTACGAGCAGTACTTC; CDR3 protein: CASSLVAATYEQYF
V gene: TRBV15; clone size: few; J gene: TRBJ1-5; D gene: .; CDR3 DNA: TGTGCCACCAGCCCTCCCGGACAGCCCCAGCATTTT; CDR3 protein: CATSPPGQPQHF
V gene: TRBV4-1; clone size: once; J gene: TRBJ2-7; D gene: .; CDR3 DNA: TGCGCCAGCAGCCTCGCGGCAAGCTCCTACGAGCAGTACTTC; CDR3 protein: CASSLAASSYEQYF
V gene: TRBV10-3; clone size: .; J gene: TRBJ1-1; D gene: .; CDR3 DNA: TGTGCCATCAGTGAGGAGGACACTGAAGCTTTCTTT; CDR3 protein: CAISEEDTEAFF
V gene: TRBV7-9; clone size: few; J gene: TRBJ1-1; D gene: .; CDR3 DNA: TGTGCCAGCAGCCCTGTAGGACACAACACTGAAGCTTTCTTT; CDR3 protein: CASSPVGHNTEAFF
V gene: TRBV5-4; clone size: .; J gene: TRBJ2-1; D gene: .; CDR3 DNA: TGTGCCAGCAGCTTGGCGGTTACCACTACCCGCTACAATGAGCAGTTCTTC; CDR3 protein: CASSLAVTTTRYNEQFF
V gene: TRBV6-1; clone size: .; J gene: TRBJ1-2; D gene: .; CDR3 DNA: TGTGCCAGCAGCATCAAAGGGGGAGACTATGGCTACACCTTC; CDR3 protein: CASSIKGGDYGYTF
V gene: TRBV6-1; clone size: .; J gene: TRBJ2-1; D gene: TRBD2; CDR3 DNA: TGTGCCAGCATCCTAGCGGGGACGAATGAGCAGTTCTTC; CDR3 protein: CASILAGTNEQFF